This T cell receptor (beta chain) appears in the sequencing data of a study of T cell responses to AZD1222 COVID-19 vaccine. Study-level findings and limits: An increase in Spike-specific TCR breadth and depth was observed after two AZD1222 doses.

The table came from immunoSEQ multiplex PCR; TCRdb's copy has only in-frame clones and leaves some out. The sample shows about 150,000 clones, around nine tenths of them seen only once. The CDR3 loop spans 17 amino acids. Trimming took 3 bases from V and 7 from J; bases not matched to a gene: 6. The germline V gene has CDR1 MGHRA and CDR2 YSYEKL. Points on this clone: The antigen remains unidentified.

This sequence was found in an adult in good health. V is TRBV4-1 and J is TRBJ2-1, with 16 bases lining up with TRBD2. This specimen was peripheral blood, taken on day 0 of AZD1222 vaccination. The CDR3, as DNA: TGCGCCAGCAGCCATCAGGGACTAGCGGGGGGGCGAAATGAGCAGTTCTTC. Translated, it gives CASSHQGLAGGRNEQFF.